Listed here are 21 T cell receptor beta chains from one sample, sequenced in a study of read filtering for tumor transcriptome and immune sequencing. Molecular barcoded adaptors covering alpha/delta and beta/gamma chains were used on approximately 400 ng RNA. In TCRdb, the reads were re-called with MiXCR into one record per CDR3 protein. The profile shows tens of thousands of distinct CDR3 sequences, roughly 19% of them singletons. The sample taken for sequencing was a population of CD138-negative cells sorted from bone marrow. These receptors were obtained from a donor older than 35 with multiple myeloma.

At least ten counts were recorded for this clonotype. The chain combines TRBV2 with TRBJ1-1; unclear D gene. The CDR3 spans 12 residues. The germline V gene encodes CDR1 SNHLY and CDR2 FYNNEI. V shed 3 bases and J shed 4 bases, with 6 bases lying between them. The CDR3 region is CASSDPPTEAFF. CDR3 coding DNA: TGTGCCAGCAGTGATCCGCCCACTGAAGCTTTCTTT.

This clonotype was counted many times. The CDR3 bases are TGTGCCAGCAGTGAGTTTGTAGGGGCCGACGAGCAGTACTTC. Translated: CASSEFVGADEQYF. This chain connects TRBV2 to TRBJ2-7; D may be TRBD1 (5 bases). CDR1 is SNHLY, CDR2 FYNNEI, per germline. The CDR3 loop spans 14 amino acids. The V end was cut by 3 bases, the J end by 5 bases, with 14 bases between.

On this clonotype: Sequence at one end of the junction differs from germline and may be a read error. The chain uses TRBV5-4 and TRBJ2-1; tentatively, D is TRBD1 (5 bases). This CDR3 is 14 amino acids long. CDR1 and CDR2 (germline): SGHNT, YYREEE (reference sequence). The CDR3 region is CASSLDQGYDEQFF. For the CDR3, the DNA is TGTGCCAGCAGCTTGGACCAGGGCTACGATGAGCAATTCTTC.

There are many counts of this clonotype. V and J are TRBV2 and TRBJ1-5; 10 positions match TRBD1. J gave up 4 bases and V 6 bases, and 6 bases lay outside the gene matches. Germline V CDR1 and CDR2: SNHLY, FYNNEI. This CDR3 has 15 residues. CDR3 sequence reads: CASRATGGHNQPQHF. As DNA, the CDR3 is TGTGCCAGCAGGGCGACAGGGGGCCATAATCAGCCCCAGCATTTT.

This clonotype was seen at least ten times. The J gene is TRBJ1-2, the V gene TRBV2; D might be TRBD1 (5 bases). Germline assignment: CDR1 SNHLY and CDR2 FYNNEI. The CDR3 covers 12 residues. V gave up 4 bases and J gave up 4 bases, with 7 bases separating them. CDR3 sequence (DNA): TGTGCCAGCAGTGCAGGGAGCTATGGCTACACCTTC. It translates to CASSAGSYGYTF.

This clonotype was recorded many times. The chain joins TRBV21-1 to TRBJ2-1; no DNA check was done on the table's D call, TRBD1. TRBV21-1 counts as a pseudogene. This CDR3 comprises 19 residues. The CDR3 nucleotides are TGTGCCAGCAGCAGATCCCGGACAGGGAGGCGACGCAGAAACAATGAGCAGTTCTTC. The encoded protein is CASSRSRTGRRRRNNEQFF.

This clonotype showed up just once. This could be a read error, since a much larger clone is one nucleotide away. This chain joins TRBV3-1 and TRBJ2-1; TRBD2 matches at 12 bases. Germline CDR1 and CDR2: LGHDT and YNNKEL (reference sequence). This CDR3 has 15 residues. The CDR3 is CPSSLTSGSYNEQFF. The CDR3, as DNA: TGTCCCAGCAGTTTGACTAGCGGGAGCTACAATGAGCAGTTCTTC.

This clonotype was recorded at least ten times. This chain uses TRBV20-1 with TRBJ2-3, with 13 bases matching TRBD2. This CDR3 comprises 18 residues. Germline loops: CDR1 DFQATT, CDR2 SNEGSKA (reference sequence). The CDR3 spells CSGIGTSGRAGNSDTQYF. The DNA of the CDR3 is TGCAGCGGAATCGGAACTAGCGGGAGGGCCGGTAACTCAGATACGCAGTATTTT.

This clonotype occurred a few times. The gene calls are TRBV20-1 and TRBJ2-4, with a tentative D call TRBD1 (5 bases). V dropped 0 bases and J dropped 4 bases, with 10 bases sitting between them. Germline values: CDR1 DFQATT, CDR2 SNEGSKA (reference sequence). There are 14 residues in the CDR3. The CDR3 is CSARDSTEKNIQYF. In DNA form, the CDR3 reads TGCAGTGCTAGAGATTCGACAGAAAAAAACATTCAGTACTTC.

This clonotype is a singleton in its sample. The rearrangement joins TRBV5-4 to TRBJ2-1, with TRBD2 matching over 10 bases. The CDR3 covers 16 residues. Germline CDR1 reads SGHNT; CDR2 reads YYREEE (reference sequence). V lost 3 bases and J lost 7; bases outside the gene matches: 10. The chain's CDR3 is CASSSDLAGVENEQFF. The CDR3 bases are TGTGCCAGCAGCTCCGATCTAGCGGGAGTTGAAAATGAGCAGTTCTTC.

This clonotype was recorded at least ten times. The chain carries TRBV7-8 and TRBJ1-6; tentative D call: TRBD1 (5 bases). Trimming took 1 base from V and 9 from J, leaving 13 bases between them. The germline gives CDR1 SGHVS, CDR2 FQNEAQ. CDR3 length: 15 residues. CDR3 region: CASSLGQGSLSPLHF. The CDR3 DNA reads as TGTGCCAGCAGCTTAGGGCAGGGTTCCCTTTCACCCCTCCACTTT.

This chain joins TRBV12-3 or TRBV12-4 and TRBJ2-7; D is tentatively TRBD1 or TRBD2 (6 bases each). V dropped 5 bases and J dropped 7 bases, with 24 bases sitting between them. The CDR3 spans 16 residues. DNA of the CDR3: TGTGCCAGCAGTACATCCGGGACGGGGGCCCCCCAAGAGCAGTACTTC. Translated: CASSTSGTGAPQEQYF.

At least ten counts were recorded for this clonotype. The gene calls are TRBV29-1 and TRBJ2-7, with 8 bases matching TRBD2. V was clipped by 6 bases and J by 1 base; unmatched bases: 11. Germline V lookup: CDR1 SQVTM, CDR2 ANQGSEA. The CDR3 runs to 15 residues. The CDR3 DNA reads as TGCAGCGTCGCCGGGGGGAGCGGGGGTTCCTACGAGCAGTACTTC. Protein: CSVAGGSGGSYEQYF.

A few counts support this clonotype. CDR3 DNA sequence: TGCAGTGCTAGCAGATATACTTACGAGCAGTACTTC. It yields the protein CSASRYTYEQYF. The rearrangement uses TRBV20-1 and TRBJ2-7; D ambiguous. Trimming took off 3 bases at V and 4 bases at J, with 10 bases between the two ends. CDR3 size: 12 residues. The germline V gene encodes CDR1 DFQATT and CDR2 SNEGSKA (reference sequence).

The rearrangement links TRBV11-3 to TRBJ2-7, with D possibly matching TRBD1 (6 bases). The CDR3 is made up of 16 amino acids. The V and J ends lost 2 bases and 6 bases respectively, with 20 bases between them. CDR1 is SGHNT, CDR2 YENEEA, per germline. The CDR3 is CASSLLWTENLGEQYF. CDR3 sequence (DNA): TGTGCCAGCAGCTTATTATGGACAGAAAATTTAGGCGAGCAGTACTTC.

Ten or more counts support this clonotype. The chain carries TRBV20-1 and TRBJ1-5; 8 nucleotides match TRBD1. CDR3 length equals 15 residues. Germline CDR1 and CDR2: DFQATT and SNEGSKA (reference sequence). V lost 0 bases, J lost 6 bases, and 7 bases stayed unmatched. CDR3 DNA sequence: TGCAGTGCTAGAGAACTGGACAGGGAGGGTCAGCCCCAGCATTTT. It translates to CSARELDREGQPQHF.

By share, this clonotype counts as medium-sized. The V gene is TRBV12-3 or TRBV12-4, the J gene TRBJ2-1; a weak D match, TRBD1 (6 bases). This CDR3 is built from 13 residues. V lost 1 base to trimming and J lost 7 bases, with 8 bases between them. The CDR3 region has the DNA TGTGCCAGCAGTTTAGAAAGGGGGAATGAGCAGTTCTTC. It specifies CASSLERGNEQFF.

In this sample, this clonotype turned up many times. Here the CDR3 reads CASSLGLATNEKLFF. Written as DNA, the CDR3 is TGTGCCAGCAGCTTAGGCTTAGCAACTAATGAAAAACTGTTTTTT. The rearrangement uses TRBV7-6 and TRBJ1-4; D is unclear. Trimming removed 1 base at V and 0 bases at J, with 6 bases between. This CDR3 region has 15 residues. The germline V gene encodes CDR1 SGHVS and CDR2 FNYEAQ.

The rearrangement uses TRBV29-1 and TRBJ2-1; 10 nucleotides agree with TRBD1. CDR1 and CDR2 (germline): SQVTM, ANQGSEA. CDR3 size: 16 residues. V gave up 6 bases and J gave up 1 base; unmatched junction bases: 9. The CDR3 protein is CSVAGTGDKSYNEQFF. CDR3 nucleotide sequence: TGCAGCGTCGCCGGGACAGGGGACAAATCCTACAATGAGCAGTTCTTC.

At least ten counts were recorded for this clonotype. DNA of the CDR3: TGCAGCGTTGTCCCGGGGGCTAATGAGCAGTTCTTC. This encodes CSVVPGANEQFF. The rearrangement links TRBV29-1 to TRBJ2-1; D possibly uses TRBD1 or TRBD2 (6 bases each). The germline V and J ends were trimmed by 4 bases and 7 bases, with 11 bases remaining between them. Germline V gene sequence: CDR1 SQVTM, CDR2 ANQGSEA. There are 12 residues in the CDR3.

At least ten counts were recorded for this clonotype. The chain links TRBV20-1 to TRBJ2-3, with 13 nucleotides matching TRBD2. CDR1 DFQATT and CDR2 SNEGSKA come from the germline V gene (reference sequence). The CDR3 has 16 amino acids. J gave up 2 bases and V 5 bases, and 7 bases lay outside the gene matches. CDR3: CSAPGLAGLDTDTQYF. The CDR3 DNA reads as TGCAGTGCTCCGGGACTAGCGGGGCTAGACACAGATACGCAGTATTTT.